These 12 T cell receptor beta chains share one sample of origin, sequenced in a study of regulatory T cells in long-lasting Graves disease. Time point here: newly diagnosed GD, antithyroid drugs for less than 3 months. Extracted RNA from PBMCs served as the source of the TCR library. In building TCR beta libraries, iRepertoire HTBI primers were used together with Arm-PCR of CDR3 regions. MiXCR, applied by TCRdb to the multiplex PCR reads, yields one record per CDR3 protein. The sample includes about 400,000 distinct CDR3 sequences, around 16% of them seen just once. A further study also used this sample, focusing on T cells in Graves' hyperthyroidism and ophthalmopathy.

The source material was peripheral blood mononuclear cells (PBMCs), sampled at new diagnosis, from a patient treated with antithyroid drugs. These receptors were collected from a woman aged 35 to 49 with Graves disease.

This clonotype was recorded a few times. This chain connects TRBV11-3 to TRBJ2-1; 8 bases map to TRBD2. Trimming at V came to 5 bases and at J to 0 bases, leaving 21 bases not matched to a gene. CDR1 and CDR2 (germline): SGHNT, YENEEA. The CDR3 has 21 residues. The CDR3 reads CASSPGQRERGRKDSYNEQFF. As DNA, the CDR3 is TGTGCCAGCAGCCCCGGACAGCGGGAGAGGGGCCGAAAGGACTCCTACAATGAGCAGTTCTTC.

This chain links TRBV6-1 with TRBJ2-7, with 7 bases identical to TRBD2. Trimming cost V 6 bases and J 0 bases; bases outside gene matches: 8. CDR1 and CDR2 from the germline V gene are MNHNS and SASEGT. The length of the CDR3 is 15 residues. The CDR3 DNA follows: TGTGCCAGCAGCCCACCGGAGCGGGACTCCTACGAGCAGTACGTC. It is translated as CASSPPERDSYEQYV.

The rearrangement uses TRBV19 and TRBJ1-2; D might be TRBD1 (6 bases). Germline assignment: CDR1 LNHDA and CDR2 SQIVND (reference sequence). The V gene lost 3 bases and the J gene lost 0 bases, with 8 bases spanning the gap. The CDR3 is made up of 14 amino acids. The CDR3 DNA sequence: TGTGCCAGTAGTATGGGGACATCTAACTATGGCTACACCTTC. Its protein is CASSMGTSNYGYTF.

In its sample, this clonotype was seen many times. The chain joins TRBV10-3 to TRBJ2-7, with D perhaps TRBD1 (6 bases). Between the trimmed V and J ends, which lost 4 bases and 5 bases, there was a span of 12 bases. The CDR3 runs to 13 residues. In germline, CDR1 is ENHRY, CDR2 SYGVKD. The CDR3 nucleotides read TGTGCCATCAGTGGAACAGGGCGGGACGAGCAGTACTTC. Its protein product is CAISGTGRDEQYF.

This clonotype was counted between two and nine times. The CDR3 here is CACGPKNIQYF. In DNA form, the CDR3 reads TGTGCCTGTGGTCCGAAAAACATTCAGTACTTC. The chain carries TRBV7-9 and TRBJ2-4; D is uncertain. Looked up from germline, CDR1 is SEHNR and CDR2 is FQNEAQ (reference sequence). V lost 11 bases and J 4 bases, leaving 9 bases between the germline ends. The CDR3 contains 11 residues. The full variable domain, with the rest looked up from reference TRBV7-9 and TRBJ2-4, is DTGVSQNPRHKITKRGQNVTFRCDPISEHNRLYWYRQTLGQGPEFLTYFQNEAQLEKSRLLSDRFSAERPKGSFSTLEIQRTEQGDSAMYLCACGPKNIQYFGAGTRLSVL.

As for this clonotype: A far larger clone is one base from this, pointing to a likely read error. This CDR3 is missing its conserved last phenylalanine or tryptophan, likely due to a read error. The chain recombines TRBV11-2 with TRBJ2-1; D gene uncertain. The germline V and J ends were trimmed by 0 bases and 6 bases, with 15 bases remaining between them. The germline V gene has CDR1 SGHAT and CDR2 FQNNGV. This CDR3 is 16 amino acids long. The CDR3 DNA follows: TGTGCCAGCAGCTTAGAAGAATTTGAAGTCCCCAATGAGCAGTTCTTG. Encoded protein: CASSLEEFEVPNEQFL.

The rearrangement joins TRBV19 to TRBJ1-2, with D possibly being TRBD1 (5 bases). Trimming cost V 5 bases and J 4 bases, with 14 bases left between them. CDR1 and CDR2 (germline): LNHDA, SQIVND (reference sequence). CDR3 length: 14 residues. The CDR3 coding sequence is TGTGCCAGTAGTCCGGGAGGGACTGTCTATGGCTACACCTTC. Translating gives CASSPGGTVYGYTF.

The chain uses TRBV19 and TRBJ2-2; TRBD1 or TRBD2 may be the D gene (5 bases each). Trimming removed 2 bases at V and 7 bases at J, with 14 bases between. The CDR3 is 15 amino acids. Germline values: CDR1 LNHDA, CDR2 SQIVND (reference sequence). In DNA, the CDR3 is TGTGCCAGTAGTATACCAGGGCTGAGGGGCGGGGAGCTGTTTTTT. This encodes CASSIPGLRGGELFF.

The V and J genes are TRBV24-1 and TRBJ2-3, with a tentative D call TRBD2 (5 bases). Trimming pared 3 bases from V and 0 bases from J, leaving 21 bases between. The CDR3 covers 19 residues. Looked up from germline, CDR1 is KGHDR and CDR2 is SFDVKD. Here the CDR3 reads CATSDPFRESWGSTDTQYF. DNA of the CDR3: TGTGCCACCAGTGATCCCTTCCGGGAATCGTGGGGTAGCACAGATACGCAGTATTTT.

This clonotype was counted ten times or more. The V call is TRBV7-3, the J call TRBJ2-2; D is perhaps TRBD1 (5 bases). V was pared by 3 bases and J by 6 bases, with 11 bases between. The germline gives CDR1 SGHTA, CDR2 FQGTGA. CDR3 length equals 14 residues. CDR3 coding DNA: TGTGCCAGCAGCTTGTATCAAGGGGCCGGGGAGCTGTTTTTT. Amino acid sequence: CASSLYQGAGELFF.

Remarks on this clonotype: A much more abundant neighbour one base away suggests this may be a read error. The chain links TRBV27 to TRBJ1-1; D is ambiguous. The V gene's germline CDR1 is MNHEY and CDR2 SMNVEV (reference sequence). This CDR3 has 15 residues. In DNA, the CDR3 is TGTGTCAGCAGCCGAGGCCCCCTTCAGAACACTGAAGCTTTCTTT. As protein: CVSSRGPLQNTEAFF.

There are many counts of this clonotype. Compared with germline, one end of the junction differs, possibly owing to a read error. The chain is built from TRBV13 and TRBJ2-3; 12 bases are a match to TRBD2. This CDR3 has 16 residues. The germline gives CDR1 PRHDT, CDR2 FYEKMQ (reference sequence). CDR3 nucleotides: TGTGCCAGCAGCCTAGGACTAGCGGGACCCACAGATACGCAGTATTTT. Translation gives CASSLGLAGPTDTQYF.